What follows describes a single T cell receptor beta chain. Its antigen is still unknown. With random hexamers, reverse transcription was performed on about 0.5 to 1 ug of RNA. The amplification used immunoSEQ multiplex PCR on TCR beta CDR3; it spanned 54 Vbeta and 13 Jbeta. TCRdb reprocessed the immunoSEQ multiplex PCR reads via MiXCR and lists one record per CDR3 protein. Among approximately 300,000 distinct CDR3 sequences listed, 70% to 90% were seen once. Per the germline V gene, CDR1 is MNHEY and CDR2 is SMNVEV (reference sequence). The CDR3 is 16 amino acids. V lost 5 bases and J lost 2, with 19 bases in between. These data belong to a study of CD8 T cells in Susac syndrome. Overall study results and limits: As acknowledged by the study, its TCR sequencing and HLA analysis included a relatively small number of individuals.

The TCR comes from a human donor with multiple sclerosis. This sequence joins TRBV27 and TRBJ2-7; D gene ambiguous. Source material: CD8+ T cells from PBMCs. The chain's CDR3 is CASSPSAGLGPYEQYF. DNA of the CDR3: TGTGCCAGCAGTCCCTCCGCAGGTTTGGGCCCCTACGAGCAGTACTTC.